The TCR beta chain under discussion was sequenced for a study of blood T cell repertoires in COVID-19. In its sample, this clone was seen a few times. How the authors handled the data: Amplifying reference gene primers gave estimates of nucleated cell counts. This table comes from immunoSEQ multiplex PCR, and its TCRdb copy is limited to in-frame clones, with some not included. The V and J calls and clone size were taken over from that table, and D and trimming were inferred from the DNA. Of approximately 160,000 clones detected, 65% to 85% appear once; the ten largest clones hold roughly 11%. The clonotype was recovered from a man aged 60-69 years with active or convalescent COVID-19. The sample consisted of peripheral blood.

For the CDR3, the DNA is TGTGCCAGCTTACAACCGGGACAGGGGTCCTACGAGCAGTACTTC. Translated: CASLQPGQGSYEQYF. This chain uses TRBV6-5 with TRBJ2-7; 10 nucleotides match TRBD1. CDR3 size: 15 residues. Germline V gives CDR1 MNHEY, CDR2 SVGAGI. The V segment lost 8 bases and the J segment 1 base; nucleotides outside the gene matches: 8.